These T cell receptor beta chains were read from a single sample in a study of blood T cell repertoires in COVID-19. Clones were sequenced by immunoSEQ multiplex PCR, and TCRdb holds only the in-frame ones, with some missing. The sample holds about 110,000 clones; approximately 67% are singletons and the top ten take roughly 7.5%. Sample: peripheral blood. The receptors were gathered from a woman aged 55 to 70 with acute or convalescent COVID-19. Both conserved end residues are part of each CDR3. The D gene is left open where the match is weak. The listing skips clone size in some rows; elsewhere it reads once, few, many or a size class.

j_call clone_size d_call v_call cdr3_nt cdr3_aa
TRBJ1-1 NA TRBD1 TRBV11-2 TGTGCCAGCAGTCCCTGGCAGGGGGCGGTGAACACTGAAGCTTTCTTT CASSPWQGAVNTEAFF
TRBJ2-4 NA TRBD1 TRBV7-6 TGTGCCAGCAGCCTCGGGACAGGGGCCCCCCCTTACGAACTAGCCAAAAACATTCAGTACTTC CASSLGTGAPPYELAKNIQYF
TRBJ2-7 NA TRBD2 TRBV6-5 TGTGCCAGCAGGTACGGGACTAGCGGGGGAGACGAGCAGTACTTC CASRYGTSGGDEQYF
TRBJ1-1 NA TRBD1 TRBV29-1 TGCAGCGGGGCGCAGGGGGCGGTATCCACTGAAGCTTTCTTT CSGAQGAVSTEAFF
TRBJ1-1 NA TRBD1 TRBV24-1 TGTGCCACCAGTAGGACAGGGAACACTGAAGCTTTCTTT CATSRTGNTEAFF
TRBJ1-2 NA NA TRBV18 TGTGCCAGCTCACCCTCGGGCAGGGCTGATGGCTACACCTTC CASSPSGRADGYTF
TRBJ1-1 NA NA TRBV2 TGTGCCAGCAGATCGGGGTCCGGCTCTCTCACTGAAGCTTTCTTT CASRSGSGSLTEAFF
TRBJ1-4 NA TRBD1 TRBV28 TGTGCCACCTCGCAGGGGGCTAATGAAAAACTGTTTTTT CATSQGANEKLFF
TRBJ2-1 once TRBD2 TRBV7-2 TGTGCCAGCAGCTCACTAGCGGGGTTTATCTATGAGCAGTTCTTC CASSSLAGFIYEQFF
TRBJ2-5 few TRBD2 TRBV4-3 TGCGCCAGCAGCCAAGAGTTGCGGGGGGGTTTGAGGGAGACCCAGTACTTC CASSQELRGGLRETQYF
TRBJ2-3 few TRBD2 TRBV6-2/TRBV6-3 TGTGCCAGCAGTGCCAGTCTAGCGGGCCTCACAGATACGCAGTATTTT CASSASLAGLTDTQYF
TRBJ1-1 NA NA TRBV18 TGTGCCAGCTCACCACGGATTTCGGGGGACGGTGAAGCTTTCTTT CASSPRISGDGEAFF
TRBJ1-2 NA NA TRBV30 TGTGCCTGGTCTCAGGGCAATTATGGCTACACCTTC CAWSQGNYGYTF
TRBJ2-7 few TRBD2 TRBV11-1 TGTGCCAGCACGCGGGGGGGACTAGTCTACGAGCAGTACTTC CASTRGGLVYEQYF
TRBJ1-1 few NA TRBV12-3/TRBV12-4 TGTGCCAGCAGGAGGGACTTGGTCGCTTTCTTT CASRRDLVAFF
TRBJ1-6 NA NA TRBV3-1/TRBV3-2 TGTGCCAGCAGCCCAGGGCTGAGTGGGAATTCACCCCTCCACTTT CASSPGLSGNSPLHF
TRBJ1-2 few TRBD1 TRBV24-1 TGTGCCACCAGTGATTGGACAGGTCGAGGCTACACCTTC CATSDWTGRGYTF
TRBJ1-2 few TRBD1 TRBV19 TGTGCCAGTAGTACGGGACAGCCACACTATGGCTACACCTTC CASSTGQPHYGYTF
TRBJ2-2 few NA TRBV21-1 TGTGCCAGCAGCAGGCGACAGGTGAACACCGGGGAGCTGTTTTTT CASSRRQVNTGELFF
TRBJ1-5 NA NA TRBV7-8 TGTGCCAGCAGCTTAGGAACAGCGGGGGCCCAGCATTTT CASSLGTAGAQHF
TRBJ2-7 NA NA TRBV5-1 TGCGCCAGCAATAAGGACAGAGGCTACGAGCAGTACTTC CASNKDRGYEQYF
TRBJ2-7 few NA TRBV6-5 TGTGCCAGCACGGTCGAGACAATTTACTACGAGCAGTACTTC CASTVETIYYEQYF